This TCR beta chain was captured in a study of blood T cell repertoires in COVID-19. Study overall: Sites in the United States, Italy and Spain provided acute and convalescent COVID-19 samples. T cells, B-cell-depleted T cells, or PBMCs supplied cDNA or gDNA.

The junction had 6 bases not matched to a gene; V was cut back by 3 bases and J by 5 bases. Per germline, CDR1 SQVTM and CDR2 ANQGSEA. The CDR3 has 14 amino acids. Original data processing: By means of reference gene primer amplification, nucleated cell counts were estimated. Sequencing used immunoSEQ multiplex PCR; TCRdb keeps in-frame clones, though not all of them. V and J calls and clone size are given by that table; D and trimming were obtained from the DNA. Of approximately 93,000 clones in the sample, approximately 80% were seen once. The rearrangement uses TRBV29-1 and TRBJ2-3; TRBD2 matches 9 bases. Sequencing was performed on peripheral blood. This clonotype originated in a woman aged 80 or over with acute or convalescent COVID-19. Here the CDR3 reads CSVDLRGGEDTQYF. DNA for the CDR3: TGCAGCGTTGACCTGCGGGGGGGCGAAGATACGCAGTATTTT.